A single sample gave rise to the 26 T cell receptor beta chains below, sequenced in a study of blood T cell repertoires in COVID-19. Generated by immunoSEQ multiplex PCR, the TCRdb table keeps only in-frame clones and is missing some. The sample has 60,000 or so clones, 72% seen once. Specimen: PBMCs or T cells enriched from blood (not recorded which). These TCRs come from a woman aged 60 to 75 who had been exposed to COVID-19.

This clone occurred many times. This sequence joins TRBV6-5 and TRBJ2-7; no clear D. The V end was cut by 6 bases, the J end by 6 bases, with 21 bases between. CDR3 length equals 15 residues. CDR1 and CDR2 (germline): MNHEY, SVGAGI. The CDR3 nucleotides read TGTGCCAGCAGCTCAAGTCAGACGTTTCCTAGCGAGCAGTACTTC. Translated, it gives CASSSSQTFPSEQYF.

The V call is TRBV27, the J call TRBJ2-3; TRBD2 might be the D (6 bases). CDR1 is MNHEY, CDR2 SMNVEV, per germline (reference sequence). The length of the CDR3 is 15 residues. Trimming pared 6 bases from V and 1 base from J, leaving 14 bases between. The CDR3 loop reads CASSRGERGTDTQYF. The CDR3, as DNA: TGTGCCAGCAGCCGCGGCGAGCGGGGCACAGATACGCAGTATTTT.

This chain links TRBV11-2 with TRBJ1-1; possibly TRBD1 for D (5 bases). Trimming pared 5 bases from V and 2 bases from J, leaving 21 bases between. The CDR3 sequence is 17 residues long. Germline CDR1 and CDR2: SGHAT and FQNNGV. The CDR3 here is CASSPFGGGKGNTEAFF. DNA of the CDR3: TGTGCCAGCAGCCCTTTCGGGGGAGGGAAGGGTAACACTGAAGCTTTCTTT.

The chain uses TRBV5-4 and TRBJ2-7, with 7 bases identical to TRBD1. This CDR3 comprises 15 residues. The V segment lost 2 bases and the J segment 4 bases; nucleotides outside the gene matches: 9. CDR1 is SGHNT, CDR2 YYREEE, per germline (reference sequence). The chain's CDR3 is CASSFPDRDQYEQYF. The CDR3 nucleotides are TGTGCCAGCAGCTTCCCAGACAGGGACCAATACGAGCAGTACTTC.

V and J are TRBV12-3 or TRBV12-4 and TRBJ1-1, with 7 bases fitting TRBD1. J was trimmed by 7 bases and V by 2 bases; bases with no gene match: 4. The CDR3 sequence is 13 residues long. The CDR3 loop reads CASSLKGASEAFF. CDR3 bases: TGTGCCAGCAGTTTAAAGGGGGCGAGTGAAGCTTTCTTT.

CDR3 nucleotide sequence: TGCGCCAGCAGCCAAGACTGGCGGTCAAAAGACTACACCTTC. This encodes CASSQDWRSKDYTF. The chain is built from TRBV4-3 and TRBJ1-2; D is unclear. The germline V gene encodes CDR1 LGHNA and CDR2 YSLEER. This CDR3 contains 14 residues. Trimming removed 0 bases at V and 10 bases at J, with 15 bases between.

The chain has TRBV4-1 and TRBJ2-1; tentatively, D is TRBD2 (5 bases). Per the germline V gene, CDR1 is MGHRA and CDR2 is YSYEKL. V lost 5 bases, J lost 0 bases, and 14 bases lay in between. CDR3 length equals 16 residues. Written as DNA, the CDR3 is TGCGCCAGCAGCACCTCGGGGTCAAACTCCTACAATGAGCAGTTCTTC. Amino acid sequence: CASSTSGSNSYNEQFF.

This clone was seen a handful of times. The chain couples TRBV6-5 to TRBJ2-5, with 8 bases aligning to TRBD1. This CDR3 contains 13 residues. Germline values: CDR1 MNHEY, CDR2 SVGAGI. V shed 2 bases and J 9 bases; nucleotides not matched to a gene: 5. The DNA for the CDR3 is TGTGCCAGCAGTTACGGACAGGGTGGGGCCCAGTACTTC. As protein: CASSYGQGGAQYF.

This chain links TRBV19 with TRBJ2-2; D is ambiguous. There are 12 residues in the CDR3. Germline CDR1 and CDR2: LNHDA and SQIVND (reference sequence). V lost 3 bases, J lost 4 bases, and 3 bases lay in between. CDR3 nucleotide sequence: TGTGCCAGTAGTATCTCCACCGGGGAGCTGTTTTTT. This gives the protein CASSISTGELFF. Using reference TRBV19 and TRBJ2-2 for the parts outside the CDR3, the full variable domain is DGGITQSPKYLFRKEGQNVTLSCEQNLNHDAMYWYRQDPGQGLRLIYYSQIVNDFQKGDIAEGYSVSREKKESFPLTVTSAQKNPTAFYLCASSISTGELFFGEGSRLTVL.

The CDR3 DNA is TGCGCCAGCAGCTTGGTGGGACTAGCGGGAAGAGAGACCCAGTACTTC. Amino acids: CASSLVGLAGRETQYF. This chain uses TRBV5-1 with TRBJ2-5; 13 bases line up with TRBD2. From germline, CDR1 is SGHRS and CDR2 YFSETQ. This CDR3 spans 16 amino acids. With 0 bases clipped from V and 4 bases from J, the junction kept 3 bases outside the gene matches.

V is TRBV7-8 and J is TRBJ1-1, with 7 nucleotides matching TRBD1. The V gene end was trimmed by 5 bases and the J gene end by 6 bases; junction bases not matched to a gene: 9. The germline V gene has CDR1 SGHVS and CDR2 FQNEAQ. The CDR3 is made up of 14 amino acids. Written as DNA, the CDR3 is TGTGCCAGCAGCGATCAGACAGGGAGAGCTGAAGCTTTCTTT. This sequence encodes CASSDQTGRAEAFF.

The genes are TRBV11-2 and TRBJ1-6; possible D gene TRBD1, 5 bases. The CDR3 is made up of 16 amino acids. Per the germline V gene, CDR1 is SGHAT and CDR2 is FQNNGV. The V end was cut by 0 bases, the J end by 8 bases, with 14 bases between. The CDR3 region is CASSLESGAKYSPLHF. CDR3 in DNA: TGTGCCAGCAGCTTAGAGTCTGGGGCCAAGTATTCACCCCTCCACTTT. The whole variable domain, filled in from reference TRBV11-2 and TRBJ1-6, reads EAGVAQSPRYKIIEKRQSVAFWCNPISGHATLYWYQQILGQGPKLLIQFQNNGVVDDSQLPKDRFSAERLKGVDSTLKIQPAKLEDSAVYLCASSLESGAKYSPLHFGNGTRLTVT.

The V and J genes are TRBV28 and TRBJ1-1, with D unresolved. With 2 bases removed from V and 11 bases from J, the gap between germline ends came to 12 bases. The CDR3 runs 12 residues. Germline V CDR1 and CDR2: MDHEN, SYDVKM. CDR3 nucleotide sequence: TGTGCCAGCAGTTTACCGTTATATCGGGCTTTCTTT. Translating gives CASSLPLYRAFF.

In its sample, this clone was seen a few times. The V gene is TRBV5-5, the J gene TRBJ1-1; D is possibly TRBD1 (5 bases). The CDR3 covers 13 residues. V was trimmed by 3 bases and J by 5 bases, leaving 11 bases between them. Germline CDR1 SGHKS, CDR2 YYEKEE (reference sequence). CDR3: CASSWGVSTEAFF. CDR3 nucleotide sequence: TGTGCCAGCAGCTGGGGGGTCTCAACTGAAGCTTTCTTT. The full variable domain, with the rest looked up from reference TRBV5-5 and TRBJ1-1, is DAGVTQSPTHLIKTRGQQVTLRCSPISGHKSVSWYQQVLGQGPQFIFQYYEKEERGRGNFPDRFSARQFPNYSSELNVNALLLGDSALYLCASSWGVSTEAFFGQGTRLTVV.

Written as DNA, the CDR3 is TGCAGCGTTGTAGGAGGCGTAGGTGGCTATGGCTACACCTTC. Translating it yields CSVVGGVGGYGYTF. The V and J genes are TRBV29-1 and TRBJ1-2; D remains ambiguous. The germline V gene has CDR1 SQVTM and CDR2 ANQGSEA. V lost 4 bases and J 4 bases, leaving 16 bases between the germline ends. The CDR3 is 14 amino acids.

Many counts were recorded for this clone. This CDR3 is CASSSPPGYGYTF. The CDR3 region has the DNA TGTGCCAGCAGCTCCCCCCCAGGGTATGGCTACACCTTC. The chain has TRBV11-1 and TRBJ1-2; weak D call: TRBD1 (5 bases). Germline V lookup: CDR1 SGHAT, CDR2 FQDESV (reference sequence). The V end lost 4 bases, the J end lost 5 bases, and 11 bases lay between the germline ends. This CDR3 spans 13 amino acids.

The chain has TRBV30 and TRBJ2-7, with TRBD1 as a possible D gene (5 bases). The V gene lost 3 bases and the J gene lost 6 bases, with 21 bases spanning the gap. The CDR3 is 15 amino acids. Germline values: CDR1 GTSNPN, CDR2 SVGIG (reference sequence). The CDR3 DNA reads TGTGCCTGGAGCCCGAAGGGCCCAGGGTTTGGCGAGCAGTACTTC. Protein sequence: CAWSPKGPGFGEQYF. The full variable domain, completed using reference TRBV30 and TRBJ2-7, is SQTIHQWPATLVQPVGSPLSLECTVEGTSNPNLYWYRQAAGRGLQLLFYSVGIGQISSEVPQNLSASRPQDRQFILSSKKLLLSDSGFYLCAWSPKGPGFGEQYFGPGTRLTVT.

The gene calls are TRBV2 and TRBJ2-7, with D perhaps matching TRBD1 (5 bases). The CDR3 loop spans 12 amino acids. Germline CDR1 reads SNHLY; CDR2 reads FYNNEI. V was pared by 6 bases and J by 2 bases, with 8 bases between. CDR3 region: CASSADTYEQYF. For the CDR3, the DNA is TGTGCCAGCAGCGCGGACACCTACGAGCAGTACTTC.

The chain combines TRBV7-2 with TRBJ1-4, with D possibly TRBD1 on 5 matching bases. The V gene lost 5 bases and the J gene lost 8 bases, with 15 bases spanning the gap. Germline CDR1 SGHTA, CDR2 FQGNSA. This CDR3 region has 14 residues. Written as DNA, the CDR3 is TGTGCCAGCAGCCACAATCGGGGGGGAGAAAAACTGTTTTTT. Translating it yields CASSHNRGGEKLFF.

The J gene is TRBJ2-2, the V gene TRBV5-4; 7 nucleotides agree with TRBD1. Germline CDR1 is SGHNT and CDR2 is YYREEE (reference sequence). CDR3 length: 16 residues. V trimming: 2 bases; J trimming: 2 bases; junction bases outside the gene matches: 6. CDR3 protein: CASSFRGQRNTGELFF. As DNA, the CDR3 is TGTGCCAGCAGCTTCAGGGGACAGCGAAACACCGGGGAGCTGTTTTTT. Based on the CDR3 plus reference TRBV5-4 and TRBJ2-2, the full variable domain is ETGVTQSPTHLIKTRGQQVTLRCSSQSGHNTVSWYQQALGQGPQFIFQYYREEENGRGNFPPRFSGLQFPNYSSELNVNALELDDSALYLCASSFRGQRNTGELFFGEGSRLTVL.

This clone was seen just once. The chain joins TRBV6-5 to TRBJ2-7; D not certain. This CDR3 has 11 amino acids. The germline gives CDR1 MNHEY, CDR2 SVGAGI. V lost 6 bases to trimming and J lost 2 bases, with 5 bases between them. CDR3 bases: TGTGCCAGCAGCCAGACCTACGAGCAGTACTTC. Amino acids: CASSQTYEQYF.

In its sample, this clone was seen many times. CDR3 DNA sequence: TGTGCCAGCAGTACCCGGGACAGGGGAGGCTATGGCTACACCTTC. Translated: CASSTRDRGGYGYTF. The chain recombines TRBV28 with TRBJ1-2; 10 nucleotides line up with TRBD1. Per the germline V gene, CDR1 is MDHEN and CDR2 is SYDVKM. Trimming cost V 5 bases and J 4 bases; bases outside gene matches: 7. This CDR3 region has 15 residues.

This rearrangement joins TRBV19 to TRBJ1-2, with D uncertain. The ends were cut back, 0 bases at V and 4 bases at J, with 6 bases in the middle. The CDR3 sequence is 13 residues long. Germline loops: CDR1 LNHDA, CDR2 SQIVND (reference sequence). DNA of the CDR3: TGTGCCAGTAGTATAGATCGGAGCTATGGCTACACCTTC. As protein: CASSIDRSYGYTF.

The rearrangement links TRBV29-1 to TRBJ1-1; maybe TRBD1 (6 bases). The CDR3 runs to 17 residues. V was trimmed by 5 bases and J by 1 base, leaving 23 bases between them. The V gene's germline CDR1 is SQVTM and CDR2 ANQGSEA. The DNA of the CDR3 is TGCAGCGTTTCCCAGGGGAAGAACTTTCAGGGGAACACTGAAGCTTTCTTT. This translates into CSVSQGKNFQGNTEAFF.

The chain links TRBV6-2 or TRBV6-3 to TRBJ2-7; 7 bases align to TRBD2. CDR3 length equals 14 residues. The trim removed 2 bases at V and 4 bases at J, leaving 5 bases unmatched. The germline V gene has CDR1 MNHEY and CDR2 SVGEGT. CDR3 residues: CASSYRRELYEQYF. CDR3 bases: TGTGCCAGCAGTTACCGGCGGGAGTTATACGAGCAGTACTTC.

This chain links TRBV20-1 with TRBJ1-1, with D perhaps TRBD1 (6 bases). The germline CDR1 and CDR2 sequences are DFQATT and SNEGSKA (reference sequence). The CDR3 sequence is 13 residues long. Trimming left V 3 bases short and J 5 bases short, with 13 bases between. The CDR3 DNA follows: TGCAGTGCTAGTAGAGGGGGAAGAACTGAAGCTTTCTTT. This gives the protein CSASRGGRTEAFF.